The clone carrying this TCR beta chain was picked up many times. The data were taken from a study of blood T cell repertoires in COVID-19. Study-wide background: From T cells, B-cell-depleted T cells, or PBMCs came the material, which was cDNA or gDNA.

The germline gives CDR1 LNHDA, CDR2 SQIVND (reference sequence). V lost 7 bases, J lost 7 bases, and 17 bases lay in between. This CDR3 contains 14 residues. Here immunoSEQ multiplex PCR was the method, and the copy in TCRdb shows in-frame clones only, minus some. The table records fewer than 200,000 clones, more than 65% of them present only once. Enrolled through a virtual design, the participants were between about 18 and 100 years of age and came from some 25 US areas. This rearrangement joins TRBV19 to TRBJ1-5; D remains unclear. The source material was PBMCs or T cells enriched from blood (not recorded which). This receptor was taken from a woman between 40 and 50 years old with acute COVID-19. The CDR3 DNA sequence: TGTGCCAGTAAGGCCCTTTTTGAGGGCCAGCCCCAGCATTTT. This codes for CASKALFEGQPQHF. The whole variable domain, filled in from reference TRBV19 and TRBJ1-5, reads DGGITQSPKYLFRKEGQNVTLSCEQNLNHDAMYWYRQDPGQGLRLIYYSQIVNDFQKGDIAEGYSVSREKKESFPLTVTSAQKNPTAFYLCASKALFEGQPQHFGDGTRLSIL.